These 14 T cell receptor beta chains were sequenced from one sample in a study of blood T cells in healthy people across ages (dated by TCRdb to the mid-2010s). Libraries came from 5' RACE. The data were produced on an Illumina HiSeq 2500. A second roughly 7 to 11 cycle PCR used a sample-barcoded 5' primer and a J-beta primer mix. TCRdb itself trimmed the public reads at Q25 with fastp, ran MiXCR and retained productive beta chains. A single entry per CDR3 protein holds the most common genes and DNA from its merged rows. The sample table contains approximately 1,000,000 distinct CDR3 sequences; only one count was recorded for more than 30% of them. Around 12% of the sample belongs to the ten largest clones. What was sequenced was blood. The receptors were gathered from a young man in good health.

This clonotype has a handful of counts. This chain joins TRBV12-3 or TRBV12-4 and TRBJ1-5; D remains ambiguous. V was pared by 2 bases and J by 2 bases, with 7 bases between. The CDR3 sequence is 14 residues long. DNA for the CDR3: TGTGCCAGCAGTTTACTGGCGGGCAATCAGCCCCAGCATTTT. This codes for CASSLLAGNQPQHF.

This clonotype was observed a handful of times. The chain uses TRBV4-1 and TRBJ1-4, with a possible D match to TRBD1 (6 bases). Trimming shortened V by 6 bases and J by 6 bases, and 20 bases separated the two germline ends. Germline CDR1 is MGHRA and CDR2 is YSYEKL. CDR3 length equals 16 residues. The CDR3 loop reads CASRRIGQLSHEKLFF. In DNA form, the CDR3 reads TGCGCCAGCAGGCGGATAGGACAGCTTTCGCATGAAAAACTGTTTTTT.

The chain joins TRBV5-1 to TRBJ2-5, with a possible D match to TRBD1 (7 bases). This CDR3 is 14 amino acids long. Looked up from germline, CDR1 is SGHRS and CDR2 is YFSETQ. The germline V and J ends were trimmed by 4 bases and 5 bases, with 15 bases remaining between them. In DNA, the CDR3 is TGCGCCAGCAGCCAGGGGGGTTTCCCGGAGACCCAGTACTTC. Translation gives CASSQGGFPETQYF.

The CDR3 spells CASSLAYRAGANVLTF. CDR3 nucleotides: TGCGCCAGCAGCTTGGCCTATCGGGCTGGGGCCAACGTCCTGACTTTC. The V gene is TRBV5-1, the J gene TRBJ2-6; D uncertain. CDR3 length equals 16 residues. V lost 0 bases and J 2 bases, leaving 9 bases between the germline ends. Germline CDR1 is SGHRS and CDR2 is YFSETQ.

This clonotype was counted between two and nine times. The chain joins TRBV7-9 to TRBJ1-2, with D unresolved. CDR1 and CDR2 (germline): SEHNR, FQNEAQ (reference sequence). The CDR3 totals 14 residues. Trimming removed 5 bases from V and 0 bases from J, with 10 bases in between. The CDR3 loop is CASSIREANYGYTF. For the CDR3, the DNA is TGTGCCAGCAGCATAAGGGAGGCTAACTATGGCTACACCTTC.

Ten or more counts support this clonotype. This sequence joins TRBV12-3 or TRBV12-4 and TRBJ2-7, with 11 bases aligning to TRBD1. The junction had 4 bases not matched to a gene; V was cut back by 1 base and J by 8 bases. The CDR3 contains 14 residues. This CDR3 is CASSLGGTGGQQYF. The DNA for the CDR3 is TGTGCCAGCAGTTTAGGGGGGACAGGGGGACAGCAGTACTTC.

The V call is TRBV6-6, the J call TRBJ2-3, with D maybe TRBD2 (5 bases). Germline V gene sequence: CDR1 MNHNY, CDR2 SVGAGI (reference sequence). V shed 3 bases and J shed 0 bases, with 16 bases lying between them. CDR3 size: 17 residues. For the CDR3, the DNA is TGTGCCAGCAGTTATGGAGGACTTCCGTCTAGCACAGATACGCAGTATTTT. It is translated as CASSYGGLPSSTDTQYF.

The V gene is TRBV6-5, the J gene TRBJ1-6, with a tentative D call TRBD1 (6 bases). Germline V gene data show CDR1 as MNHEY and CDR2 as SVGAGI. There are 14 residues in the CDR3. V dropped 2 bases and J dropped 9 bases, with 11 bases sitting between them. Written as DNA, the CDR3 is TGTGCCAGCAGTTACCGGGGGGCCGGTTCACCCCTCCACTTT. Translation: CASSYRGAGSPLHF.

The table lists this clonotype with a few counts. This chain links TRBV13 with TRBJ2-3; 11 nucleotides align to TRBD1. CDR3 length equals 15 residues. V dropped 5 bases and J dropped 5; count of bases not matched to a gene: 6. CDR1 and CDR2 (germline): PRHDT, FYEKMQ (reference sequence). The DNA of the CDR3 is TGTGCCAGCAGCCAAGGACAGGGGGCGGAAGATACGCAGTATTTT. It yields the protein CASSQGQGAEDTQYF.

The chain joins TRBV20-1 to TRBJ1-2; no firm D call. Per the germline V gene, CDR1 is DFQATT and CDR2 is SNEGSKA (reference sequence). This CDR3 comprises 14 residues. Trimming pared 0 bases from V and 4 bases from J, leaving 12 bases between. The CDR3 region is CSARDPRTSYGYTF. Here the CDR3 DNA reads TGCAGTGCTAGAGATCCGCGTACCAGCTATGGCTACACCTTC.

This clonotype has a handful of counts. The CDR3 nucleotides read TGTGCCAGCAAGGCCGGGCAAGGGCCGATGAGGTATGGCTACACCTTC. This translates into CASKAGQGPMRYGYTF. The J gene is TRBJ1-2, the V gene TRBV6-2 or TRBV6-3; D call uncertain. CDR1 and CDR2 from the germline V gene are MNHEY and SVGEGT. The CDR3 covers 16 residues. Trimming removed 7 bases from V and 5 bases from J, with 23 bases in between.

This clonotype was observed a handful of times. This rearrangement joins TRBV5-1 to TRBJ1-1; the D gene is possibly TRBD1 (5 bases). The CDR3 extends over 15 amino acids. The V gene's germline CDR1 is SGHRS and CDR2 YFSETQ. V lost 4 bases and J lost 1, with 14 bases in between. The CDR3 here is CASSALTDSNTEAFF. DNA of the CDR3: TGCGCCAGCAGCGCCTTGACAGATTCGAACACTGAAGCTTTCTTT. Together with reference TRBV5-1 and TRBJ1-1, the CDR3 gives the full variable domain: KAGVTQTPRYLIKTRGQQVTLSCSPISGHRSVSWYQQTPGQGLQFLFEYFSETQRNKGNFPGRFSGRQFSNSRSEMNVSTLELGDSALYLCASSALTDSNTEAFFGQGTRLTVV.

This clonotype was seen only a few times. V gene TRBV12-3 or TRBV12-4 combines with J gene TRBJ1-3, with 9 bases identical to TRBD1. V shed 3 bases, J shed 4 bases, and the junction held 7 bases outside the gene matches. The CDR3 contains 16 residues. CDR3 sequence reads: CASSLGQGRRGNTIYF. The DNA of the CDR3 is TGTGCCAGCAGTTTGGGACAGGGCCGAAGGGGAAACACCATATATTTT.

This chain joins TRBV4-1 and TRBJ1-2; D is possibly TRBD1 (5 bases). Germline assignment: CDR1 MGHRA and CDR2 YSYEKL. This CDR3 is 13 amino acids long. V was clipped by 3 bases and J by 8 bases, with 13 bases between them. The DNA of the CDR3 is TGCGCCAGCAGCCAGTCCCCATGGGGCGGCTACACCTTC. This gives the protein CASSQSPWGGYTF.